This T cell receptor (beta chain) is drawn from a study of human T cells and chemical hapten exposure. As to time point: patch test 1, 2 weeks after DPC sensitization. The treatment is: therapeutic diphenylcyclopropenone sensitization with weekly scalp DPC. In TCRdb, the RACE reads were re-called with MiXCR into one record per CDR3 protein. Among approximately 400,000 distinct CDR3 sequences, roughly 5% were seen once, and the ten largest hold about 2.2%. This clonotype was seen more than once but under ten times. Looked up from germline, CDR1 is DFQATT and CDR2 is SNEGSKA (reference sequence). This CDR3 region has 15 residues.

The sample consisted of whole blood, taken in connection with sensitization to the hapten diphenylcyclopropenone (DPC). The chain is built from TRBV20-1 and TRBJ2-5; D might be TRBD2 (7 bases). The TCR originated in a woman in her 50s with alopecia areata. Some clones in this sample may be carry-over from other donors' samples. The chain's CDR3 is CSARFYGGPEETQYF. The CDR3 DNA reads TGCAGCGCCCGTTTTTACGGGGGGCCGGAAGAGACCCAGTACTTC.